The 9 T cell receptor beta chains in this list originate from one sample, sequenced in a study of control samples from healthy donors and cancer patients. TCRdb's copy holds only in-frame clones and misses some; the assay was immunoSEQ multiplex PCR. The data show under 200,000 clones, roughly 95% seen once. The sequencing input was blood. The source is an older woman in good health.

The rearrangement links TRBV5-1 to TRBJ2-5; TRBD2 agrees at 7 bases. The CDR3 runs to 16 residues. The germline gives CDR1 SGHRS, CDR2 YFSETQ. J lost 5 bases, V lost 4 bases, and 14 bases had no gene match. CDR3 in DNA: TGCGCCAGCAGCCAAGGGCCCAGCGGGGAGGGGGAGACCCAGTACTTC. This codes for CASSQGPSGEGETQYF.

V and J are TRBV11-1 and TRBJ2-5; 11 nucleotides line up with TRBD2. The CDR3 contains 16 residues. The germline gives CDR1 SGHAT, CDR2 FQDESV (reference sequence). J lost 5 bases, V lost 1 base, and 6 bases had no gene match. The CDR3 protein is CASSLGSGGGSETQYF. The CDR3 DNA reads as TGTGCCAGCAGCTTAGGTAGCGGGGGGGGCTCCGAGACCCAGTACTTC.

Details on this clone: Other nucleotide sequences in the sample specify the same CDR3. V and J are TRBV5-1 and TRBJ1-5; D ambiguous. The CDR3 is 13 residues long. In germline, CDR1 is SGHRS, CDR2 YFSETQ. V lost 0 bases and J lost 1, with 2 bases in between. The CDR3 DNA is TGCGCCAGCAGCTTGGCGAGCAATCAGCCCCAGCATTTT. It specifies CASSLASNQPQHF.

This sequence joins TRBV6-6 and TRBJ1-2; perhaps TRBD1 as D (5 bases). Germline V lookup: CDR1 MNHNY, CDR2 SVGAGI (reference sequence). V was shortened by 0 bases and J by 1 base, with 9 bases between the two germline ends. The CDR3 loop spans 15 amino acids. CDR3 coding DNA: TGTGCCAGCAGTTACTCCCCGACAGATAACTATGGCTACACCTTC. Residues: CASSYSPTDNYGYTF.

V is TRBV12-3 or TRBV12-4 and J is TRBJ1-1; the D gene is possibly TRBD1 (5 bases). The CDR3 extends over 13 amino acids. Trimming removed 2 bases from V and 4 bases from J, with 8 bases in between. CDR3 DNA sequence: TGTGCCAGCAGTTTAAAGGGGTTCACTGAAGCTTTCTTT. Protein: CASSLKGFTEAFF.

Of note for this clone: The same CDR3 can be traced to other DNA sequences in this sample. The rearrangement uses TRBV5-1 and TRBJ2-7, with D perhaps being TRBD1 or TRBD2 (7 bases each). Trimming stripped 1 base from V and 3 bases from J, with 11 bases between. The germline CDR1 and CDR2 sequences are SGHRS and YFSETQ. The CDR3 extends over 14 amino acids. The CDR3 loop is CASSLTGEGYEQYF. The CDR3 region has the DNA TGCGCCAGCAGCTTGACAGGGGAGGGCTACGAGCAGTACTTC.

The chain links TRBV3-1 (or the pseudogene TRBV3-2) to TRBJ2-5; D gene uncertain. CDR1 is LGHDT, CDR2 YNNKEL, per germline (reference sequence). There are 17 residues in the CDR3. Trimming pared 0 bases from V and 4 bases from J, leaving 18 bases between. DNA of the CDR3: TGTGCCAGCAGCCAAGAGCCCCTTTCAGCGTTTCGAGAGACCCAGTACTTC. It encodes CASSQEPLSAFRETQYF.

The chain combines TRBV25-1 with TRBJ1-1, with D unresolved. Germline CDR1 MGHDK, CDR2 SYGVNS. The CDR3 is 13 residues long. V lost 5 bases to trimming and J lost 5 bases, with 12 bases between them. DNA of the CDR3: TGTGCCAGCAGTCCCCGAACAGAAACTGAAGCTTTCTTT. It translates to CASSPRTETEAFF.

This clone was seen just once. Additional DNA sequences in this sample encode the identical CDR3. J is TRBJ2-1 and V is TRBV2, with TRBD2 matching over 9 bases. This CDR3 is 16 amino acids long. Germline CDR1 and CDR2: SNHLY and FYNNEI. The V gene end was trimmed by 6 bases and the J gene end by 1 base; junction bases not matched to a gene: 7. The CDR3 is CASRPGRGGSYNEQFF. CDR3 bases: TGTGCCAGCAGACCAGGGCGGGGGGGTTCCTACAATGAGCAGTTCTTC.